The 32 T cell receptor beta chains in this list originate from one sample, sequenced in a study of blood T cell repertoires in COVID-19. Method: immunoSEQ multiplex PCR; TCRdb's copy keeps in-frame clones and lacks some. The sample includes roughly 380,000 clones, roughly 84% of them seen just once. The sequencing input was PBMCs or T cells enriched from blood (not recorded which). The receptors stem from a woman aged 30 to 39 who had recovered from COVID-19.

The chain carries TRBV5-1 and TRBJ2-3; D is unresolved. There are 15 residues in the CDR3. Trimming removed 5 bases at V and 2 bases at J, with 15 bases between. The germline gives CDR1 SGHRS, CDR2 YFSETQ. As DNA, the CDR3 is TGCGCCAGCAGGCCGAATCTAGGCCTCACAGATACGCAGTATTTT. Protein sequence: CASRPNLGLTDTQYF.

CDR3 loop: CASSRDSWNTEAFF. The CDR3 DNA is TGTGCCAGCAGCCGGGACAGTTGGAACACTGAAGCTTTCTTT. The chain couples TRBV7-3 to TRBJ1-1, with TRBD1 identical over 7 bases. The CDR3 sequence is 14 residues long. CDR1 and CDR2 from the germline V gene are SGHTA and FQGTGA. The V gene end was trimmed by 5 bases and the J gene end by 1 base; junction bases not matched to a gene: 4. Together with reference TRBV7-3 and TRBJ1-1, the CDR3 gives the full variable domain: GAGVSQTPSNKVTEKGKYVELRCDPISGHTALYWYRQSLGQGPEFLIYFQGTGAADDSGLPNDRFFAVRPEGSVSTLKIQRTERGDSAVYLCASSRDSWNTEAFFGQGTRLTVV.

This clone was detected only once. V gene TRBV5-1 combines with J gene TRBJ1-4; the D is unclear. Per germline, CDR1 SGHRS and CDR2 YFSETQ. V was cut by 5 bases and J by 5 bases, with 13 bases left in between. The CDR3 has 14 amino acids. CDR3: CASSRGEENEKLFF. The CDR3, as DNA: TGCGCCAGCAGTCGAGGTGAGGAGAATGAAAAACTGTTTTTT.

The chain uses TRBV14 and TRBJ1-2, with TRBD1 matching 10 bases. Germline V gene data show CDR1 as SGHDN and CDR2 as FVKESK. The V segment lost 0 bases and the J segment 2 bases; nucleotides outside the gene matches: 3. CDR3 size: 16 residues. As DNA, the CDR3 is TGTGCCAGCAGCCAAGATAGGACAGGGGGGAACTATGGCTACACCTTC. It specifies CASSQDRTGGNYGYTF.

The chain combines TRBV7-3 with TRBJ1-2, with 12 bases lining up with TRBD1. Germline CDR1 reads SGHTA; CDR2 reads FQGTGA. With V trimmed by 1 base and J by 1 base, 7 bases remained unmatched. The CDR3 runs to 18 residues. DNA of the CDR3: TGTGCCAGCAGCTTAAGGGGGACAGGGGGCGACTATAACTATGGCTACACCTTC. This encodes CASSLRGTGGDYNYGYTF.

V usage is TRBV5-4 and J usage is TRBJ2-3; the match to TRBD2 covers 12 bases. Trimming cost V 4 bases and J 5 bases; bases outside gene matches: 8. Germline lookup yields CDR1 SGHNT and CDR2 YYREEE (reference sequence). This CDR3 is built from 16 residues. The CDR3 DNA is TGTGCCAGCAGCGCCGAGCTAGCGGGGGGGCTAGATACGCAGTATTTT. Translating it yields CASSAELAGGLDTQYF.

This clone was seen just once. The rearrangement joins TRBV29-1 to TRBJ2-7, with TRBD2 matching over 7 bases. The CDR3 length is 13 residues. Unmatched junction bases numbered 6, after V lost 3 bases and J lost 4 bases. Germline V gene lookup returns CDR1 SQVTM and CDR2 ANQGSEA. CDR3 bases: TGCAGCGTTGATGGTGGGGAGGGATACGAGCAGTACTTC. It specifies CSVDGGEGYEQYF.

V gene TRBV11-1 combines with J gene TRBJ1-6; possible D gene TRBD1, 6 bases. This CDR3 has 15 residues. Germline values: CDR1 SGHAT, CDR2 FQDESV (reference sequence). V lost 1 base and J lost 4, with 8 bases in between. The chain's CDR3 is CASSLETGYNSPLHF. The DNA for the CDR3 is TGTGCCAGCAGCTTAGAAACAGGGTATAATTCACCCCTCCACTTT.

The chain recombines TRBV19 with TRBJ2-7, with D perhaps matching TRBD2 (5 bases). Looked up from germline, CDR1 is LNHDA and CDR2 is SQIVND (reference sequence). Trimming left V 6 bases short and J 3 bases short, with 15 bases between. The CDR3 extends over 14 amino acids. CDR3 loop: CASSRGLPVYEQYF. The CDR3 coding sequence is TGTGCCAGTAGCCGCGGGCTGCCGGTCTACGAGCAGTACTTC.

This chain connects TRBV20-1 to TRBJ2-7; D possibly corresponds to TRBD2 (6 bases). This CDR3 is built from 11 residues. The germline gives CDR1 DFQATT, CDR2 SNEGSKA (reference sequence). The V gene lost 2 bases and the J gene lost 6 bases, with 8 bases spanning the gap. The CDR3 DNA is TGCAGTGCTAGATCCGGGGGCGAGCAGTACTTC. Translated, it gives CSARSGGEQYF.

The sample holds one count of this clone. The V call is TRBV19, the J call TRBJ1-2; D perhaps matches TRBD1 (5 bases). The CDR3 loop spans 17 amino acids. Trimming pared 6 bases from V and 1 base from J, leaving 21 bases between. Germline-derived CDR1 and CDR2 are LNHDA and SQIVND (reference sequence). DNA for the CDR3: TGTGCCAGTAGCCCTACTCTCCGGGGGGAGTTTAACTATGGCTACACCTTC. It encodes CASSPTLRGEFNYGYTF.

This clone was recorded at least ten times. This chain uses TRBV6-1 with TRBJ2-1; 16 bases agree with TRBD2. Germline CDR1 and CDR2: MNHNS and SASEGT. CDR3 length: 19 residues. V was clipped by 2 bases and J by 6 bases; unmatched bases: 10. The CDR3 sequence: CASSEWGLAGGPKANEQFF. For the CDR3, the DNA is TGTGCCAGCAGTGAATGGGGACTAGCGGGAGGGCCAAAGGCCAATGAGCAGTTCTTC.

The chain combines TRBV2 with TRBJ1-1; the D gene is possibly TRBD1 (5 bases). The CDR3 spans 12 residues. V lost 7 bases and J 5 bases, leaving 11 bases between the germline ends. Per germline, CDR1 SNHLY and CDR2 FYNNEI. CDR3 sequence reads: CASNRLVTEAFF. CDR3 nucleotide sequence: TGTGCCAGCAACAGGTTGGTGACTGAAGCTTTCTTT.

This chain joins TRBV27 and TRBJ2-1; 8 bases match TRBD2. CDR1 and CDR2 from the germline V gene are MNHEY and SMNVEV (reference sequence). The V segment lost 11 bases and the J segment 0 bases; nucleotides outside the gene matches: 3. There are 13 residues in the CDR3. CDR3 sequence reads: CASGGVSYNEQFF. DNA of the CDR3: TGTGCCTCCGGGGGGGTCTCCTACAATGAGCAGTTCTTC.

The chain joins TRBV3-1 (or the pseudogene TRBV3-2) to TRBJ2-5, with TRBD2 identical over 8 bases. This CDR3 region has 14 residues. Germline V CDR1 and CDR2: LGHDT, YNNKEL (reference sequence). V lost 1 base and J lost 9; bases outside the gene matches: 7. CDR3 sequence: CASSQAAGARPQYF. For the CDR3, the DNA is TGTGCCAGCAGCCAAGCAGCGGGGGCCCGCCCCCAGTACTTC.

V and J are TRBV6-2 or TRBV6-3 and TRBJ1-1, with D perhaps TRBD1 (5 bases). Per the germline V gene, CDR1 is MNHEY and CDR2 is SVGEGT. This CDR3 comprises 13 residues. The V gene lost 0 bases and the J gene lost 8 bases, with 10 bases spanning the gap. The CDR3 bases are TGTGCCAGCAGTTACTCGATGAAGGGGGAAGCTTTCTTT. This codes for CASSYSMKGEAFF.

V gene TRBV5-5 combines with J gene TRBJ1-1, with D hard to call. The ends were cut back, 1 base at V and 3 bases at J, with 7 bases in the middle. Germline V gives CDR1 SGHKS, CDR2 YYEKEE (reference sequence). The CDR3 sequence is 13 residues long. The CDR3 sequence is CASSLNADTEAFF. The CDR3 nucleotides read TGTGCCAGCAGCTTGAACGCGGACACTGAAGCTTTCTTT.

This clone came up a few times. The chain carries TRBV2 and TRBJ1-3; the match to TRBD1 covers 8 bases. With V trimmed by 4 bases and J by 4 bases, 0 bases remained unmatched. CDR1 and CDR2 (germline): SNHLY, FYNNEI. The CDR3 contains 13 residues. In nucleotides, the CDR3 is TGTGCCAGCAGTGGGGACAGGGGAAACACCATATATTTT. It is translated as CASSGDRGNTIYF.

The count of this clone is one. Here the CDR3 reads CASSRSGGARGYTF. DNA for the CDR3: TGTGCCAGTAGTAGATCAGGGGGCGCACGGGGCTACACCTTC. This sequence joins TRBV19 and TRBJ1-2; 8 nucleotides match TRBD1. Germline V gives CDR1 LNHDA, CDR2 SQIVND (reference sequence). The CDR3 is made up of 14 amino acids. V lost 4 bases to trimming and J lost 8 bases; unmatched junction nucleotides: 9.

The chain has TRBV6-5 and TRBJ2-7, with 9 positions matching TRBD2. Germline-derived CDR1 and CDR2 are MNHEY and SVGAGI. With 8 bases clipped from V and 4 bases from J, the junction kept 9 bases outside the gene matches. The CDR3 loop spans 14 amino acids. The CDR3 is CASLDLAGRYEQYF. The CDR3 DNA sequence: TGTGCCAGCCTGGACCTAGCGGGGCGTTACGAGCAGTACTTC.

The chain carries TRBV18 and TRBJ2-7, with 7 bases that match TRBD2. V gave up 2 bases and J gave up 5 bases; unmatched junction bases: 9. The germline V gene has CDR1 KGHSH and CDR2 LQKENI. The CDR3 has 15 residues. The CDR3 sequence: CASSPVLARGDEQYF. The CDR3 DNA is TGTGCCAGCTCACCAGTTCTCGCCCGGGGGGACGAGCAGTACTTC.

The chain employs TRBV19 and TRBJ2-7, with a weak D call TRBD2 (6 bases). The V gene's germline CDR1 is LNHDA and CDR2 SQIVND (reference sequence). Trimming pared 8 bases from V and 6 bases from J, leaving 17 bases between. The CDR3 is 13 amino acids. Written as DNA, the CDR3 is TGTGCCAGTGGAGGGAAGGGGAATGCCGAGCAGTACTTC. It specifies CASGGKGNAEQYF.

This rearrangement joins TRBV7-9 to TRBJ2-2; perhaps TRBD2 as D (6 bases). CDR1 and CDR2 from the germline V gene are SEHNR and FQNEAQ (reference sequence). Trimming removed 5 bases from V and 0 bases from J, with 13 bases in between. This CDR3 has 16 amino acids. In DNA, the CDR3 is TGTGCCAGCAGCGGTACCGGGACTCCGAACACCGGGGAGCTGTTTTTT. It specifies CASSGTGTPNTGELFF. Variable domain in full (rest from reference TRBV7-9 and TRBJ2-2): DTGVSQNPRHKITKRGQNVTFRCDPISEHNRLYWYRQTLGQGPEFLTYFQNEAQLEKSRLLSDRFSAERPKGSFSTLEIQRTEQGDSAMYLCASSGTGTPNTGELFFGEGSRLTVL.

The CDR3 protein is CSASPPGSGGDTYEQYF. In DNA, the CDR3 is TGCAGTGCTAGTCCCCCCGGTAGCGGGGGGGATACCTACGAGCAGTACTTC. The chain combines TRBV20-1 with TRBJ2-7, with 11 nucleotides matching TRBD2. The CDR3 consists of 17 residues. J was trimmed by 2 bases and V by 3 bases; bases with no gene match: 12. The germline CDR1 and CDR2 sequences are DFQATT and SNEGSKA (reference sequence).

In this sample, this clone turned up once. The CDR3 DNA follows: TGTGCCAGCAGCTTCCTCGGACAGGGGGCAGCTGAAGCTTTCTTT. This codes for CASSFLGQGAAEAFF. The rearrangement joins TRBV27 to TRBJ1-1, with 11 bases matching TRBD1. Trimming at V came to 6 bases and at J to 6 bases, leaving 9 bases not matched to a gene. Germline V CDR1 and CDR2: MNHEY, SMNVEV (reference sequence). The CDR3 has 15 residues.

The count of this clone is one. V and J are TRBV18 and TRBJ2-1, with 11 bases that match TRBD2. The CDR3 is made up of 19 amino acids. V dropped 2 bases and J dropped 4; count of bases not matched to a gene: 13. Germline V gene lookup returns CDR1 KGHSH and CDR2 LQKENI. The CDR3 spells CASSPRSTSGSWGYNEQFF. The CDR3 nucleotides are TGTGCCAGCTCACCAAGAAGCACTAGCGGGAGTTGGGGTTACAATGAGCAGTTCTTC.

A remark on this clone: The sample contains more than one DNA sequence encoding this CDR3. The CDR3 reads CASSPRTDYEQYF. CDR3 DNA sequence: TGTGCCAGTAGTCCCCGGACAGACTACGAGCAGTACTTC. The rearrangement uses TRBV19 and TRBJ2-7, with a weak D call TRBD1 (6 bases). The V and J ends lost 5 bases and 3 bases respectively, with 11 bases between them. CDR3 length equals 13 residues. Germline V gives CDR1 LNHDA, CDR2 SQIVND (reference sequence).

CDR3 DNA sequence: TGCGCCAGCAGCTTGGAGGGAGGGAGTGAACAGCCCCAGCATTTT. Its translation: CASSLEGGSEQPQHF. The genes are TRBV5-1 and TRBJ1-5; D not certain. This CDR3 region has 15 residues. Trimming cost V 0 bases and J 7 bases, with 14 bases left between them. Germline-derived CDR1 and CDR2 are SGHRS and YFSETQ.

The gene calls are TRBV11-3 and TRBJ2-1; the match to TRBD2 covers 9 bases. The CDR3 totals 15 residues. CDR1 and CDR2 (germline): SGHNT, YENEEA. Losses at the gene ends were 3 bases for V and 7 bases for J; bases not matched to a gene: 7. The CDR3: CASSFGSGRKNEQFF. Here the CDR3 DNA reads TGTGCCAGCAGCTTTGGTAGCGGGAGAAAAAATGAGCAGTTCTTC.

The chain uses TRBV19 and TRBJ1-1, with D unresolved. V was cut by 9 bases and J by 3 bases, with 20 bases left in between. Germline lookup yields CDR1 LNHDA and CDR2 SQIVND (reference sequence). The CDR3 runs 15 residues. CDR3 coding DNA: TGTGCCAGCCGTGTTTTTACGGGAACGGACACTGAAGCTTTCTTT. Its protein is CASRVFTGTDTEAFF.

V gene TRBV6-5 combines with J gene TRBJ1-5; 8 positions agree with TRBD1. This CDR3 has 15 residues. Unmatched junction bases numbered 10, after V lost 10 bases and J lost 2 bases. Germline assignment: CDR1 MNHEY and CDR2 SVGAGI. CDR3 nucleotide sequence: TGTGCCACCAACCAGGGGGCATTGGGCAATCAGCCCCAGCATTTT. This sequence encodes CATNQGALGNQPQHF.

The gene calls are TRBV20-1 and TRBJ1-1; tentatively, D is TRBD1 (5 bases). CDR1 and CDR2 from the germline V gene are DFQATT and SNEGSKA (reference sequence). The CDR3 totals 12 residues. Trimming took off 3 bases at V and 8 bases at J, with 13 bases between the two ends. CDR3 nucleotides: TGCAGTGCTAGTCAGGTGCGGGGGGAAGCTTTCTTT. It specifies CSASQVRGEAFF.